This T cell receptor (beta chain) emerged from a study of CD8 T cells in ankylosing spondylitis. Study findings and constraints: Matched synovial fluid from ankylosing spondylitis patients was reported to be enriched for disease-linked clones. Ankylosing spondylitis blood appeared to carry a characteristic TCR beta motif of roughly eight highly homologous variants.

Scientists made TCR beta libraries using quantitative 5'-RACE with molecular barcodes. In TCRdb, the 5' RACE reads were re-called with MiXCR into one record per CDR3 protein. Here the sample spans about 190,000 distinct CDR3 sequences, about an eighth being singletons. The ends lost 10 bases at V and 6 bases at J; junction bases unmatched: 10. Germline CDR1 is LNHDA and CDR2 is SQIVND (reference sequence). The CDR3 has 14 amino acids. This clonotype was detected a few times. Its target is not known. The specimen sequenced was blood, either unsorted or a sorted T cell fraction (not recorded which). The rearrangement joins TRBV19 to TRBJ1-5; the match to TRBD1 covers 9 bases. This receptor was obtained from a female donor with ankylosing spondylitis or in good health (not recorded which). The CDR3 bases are TGTGCCACCACACAGGGGGCGCGAGGTCAGCCCCAGCATTTT. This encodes CATTQGARGQPQHF.